This TCR beta chain appears in the sequencing data of a study of OX40 agonist ivuxolimab in advanced cancers. Sequencing was performed with immunoSEQ multiplex PCR; in TCRdb, only in-frame clones are kept and a portion is missing. The sample has about 77,000 clones; 80% to 90% are singletons. The source was CD4+ or CD8+ T cells sorted from blood, collected in a trial of the OX40 agonist ivuxolimab. This sequence originates from an adult with an advanced solid tumor such as melanoma, head and neck, liver or kidney cancer.

The CDR3 loop is CASSLEGHEQFF. In nucleotides, the CDR3 is TGTGCCAGCAGCTTGGAGGGGCATGAGCAGTTCTTC. The V and J genes are TRBV5-5 and TRBJ2-1; possibly TRBD1 for D (5 bases). The CDR3 has 12 residues. The V end was cut by 0 bases, the J end by 8 bases, with 6 bases between. Germline CDR1 and CDR2: SGHKS and YYEKEE (reference sequence).